Shown below are 7 T cell receptor beta chains from a single sample sequenced in a study of blood T cell repertoires in COVID-19. Clones were sequenced by immunoSEQ multiplex PCR, and TCRdb holds only the in-frame ones, with some missing. The table lists some 110,000 clones, approximately 74% of them singletons. Sequenced sample: peripheral blood. The receptors stem from an elderly man with COVID-19, enrolled during active disease.

In its sample, this clone was seen a few times. The V gene is TRBV27, the J gene TRBJ2-7; D might be TRBD1 (5 bases). Trimming pared 4 bases from V and 0 bases from J, leaving 16 bases between. The CDR3 sequence is 16 residues long. From germline, CDR1 is MNHEY and CDR2 SMNVEV (reference sequence). DNA of the CDR3: TGTGCCAGCAGTTCAAGCTTAGGGGCGATCTCCTACGAGCAGTACTTC. The encoded protein is CASSSSLGAISYEQYF.

This clone was seen once. J is TRBJ2-7 and V is TRBV24-1; no clear D gene. The V gene lost 3 bases and the J gene lost 6 bases, with 11 bases spanning the gap. The CDR3 loop spans 13 amino acids. The germline gives CDR1 KGHDR, CDR2 SFDVKD. CDR3 coding DNA: TGTGCCACCAGTGATCCGAGGTGGAGCGAGCAGTACTTC. Residues: CATSDPRWSEQYF.

The V and J genes are TRBV28 and TRBJ2-2; maybe TRBD2 (6 bases). The germline gives CDR1 MDHEN, CDR2 SYDVKM. The CDR3 sequence is 15 residues long. V was clipped by 3 bases and J by 4 bases, with 12 bases between them. CDR3 bases: TGTGCCAGCAGTTTGGACTATCTCCGCACCGGGGAGCTGTTTTTT. This gives the protein CASSLDYLRTGELFF.

V is TRBV18 and J is TRBJ2-3; 9 bases are a match to TRBD1. This CDR3 region has 17 residues. V dropped 6 bases and J dropped 2; count of bases not matched to a gene: 12. The germline gives CDR1 KGHSH, CDR2 LQKENI. CDR3 protein: CASSHGTGRRHTDTQYF. CDR3 nucleotide sequence: TGTGCCAGCTCCCACGGGACAGGGAGGAGACACACAGATACGCAGTATTTT.

The J gene is TRBJ1-1, the V gene TRBV9; D gene ambiguous. V was pared by 0 bases and J by 1 base, with 13 bases between. Germline CDR1 reads SGDLS; CDR2 reads YYNGEE. This CDR3 spans 16 amino acids. The CDR3 reads CASSVGIGDQNTEAFF. The CDR3 nucleotides read TGTGCCAGCAGCGTAGGGATCGGGGATCAGAACACTGAAGCTTTCTTT.

This CDR3 is CASSSGGQETQYF. CDR3 bases: TGTGCCAGCAGTTCGGGGGGCCAAGAGACCCAGTACTTC. V usage is TRBV11-2 and J usage is TRBJ2-5; 7 bases map to TRBD2. The germline CDR1 and CDR2 sequences are SGHAT and FQNNGV. With 6 bases clipped from V and 1 base from J, the junction kept 2 bases outside the gene matches. This CDR3 contains 13 residues.

The CDR3 DNA reads TGTGCCAGCAGCTTAGCAGACAGAGAAGCTTTCTTT. This codes for CASSLADREAFF. The V call is TRBV7-9, the J call TRBJ1-1; D may be TRBD1 (5 bases). The V gene lost 0 bases and the J gene lost 8 bases, with 7 bases spanning the gap. The CDR3 spans 12 residues. Germline-derived CDR1 and CDR2 are SEHNR and FQNEAQ (reference sequence).